This T cell receptor (beta chain) was observed in a study of cytotoxic CD8 clonotypes in ibrutinib-treated CLL. There are a few counts of this clone. The V and J ends lost 1 base and 0 bases respectively, with 13 bases between them. Germline CDR1 reads KGHSH; CDR2 reads LQKENI. The CDR3 loop spans 16 amino acids. Genomic DNA in a quantity of about 2 micrograms was derived from cryopreserved PBMCs for TCR beta libraries. This table comes from immunoSEQ multiplex PCR, and its TCRdb copy is limited to in-frame clones, with some not included. The repertoire includes some 200,000 clones, around 75% of them detected once, and roughly 5.9% sits in the top ten.

This sample comprised PBMCs, obtained after 12 months of ibrutinib treatment. This clonotype was obtained from a human donor with chronic lymphocytic leukemia. This chain links TRBV18 with TRBJ2-7; D not certain. CDR3 DNA: TGTGCCAGCTCACCACTCCCCGGAACCAGCTCCTACGAGCAGTACTTC. Protein: CASSPLPGTSSYEQYF.